The entry below describes one T cell receptor beta chain. Its matching antigen is unknown. TCRdb's table, derived via immunoSEQ multiplex PCR, lists solely in-frame clones and lacks some. Of more than 10,000 clones listed, about 85% are singletons. Macro-dissection enriched premalignant or tumor cells before nucleic acid extraction. The germline V gene has CDR1 LNHDA and CDR2 SQIVND (reference sequence). Trimming removed 7 bases at V and 8 bases at J, with 18 bases between. The CDR3 extends over 14 amino acids. This sample is drawn from a study of immune evolution from preneoplasia to lung adenocarcinoma. Study-level points and caveats: Later-stage lesions appeared to have more T cells, more diversity, less clonality. Highest clonality occurred in KRAS-mutant, not EGFR-mutant or double wild-type, nodules. Normal lung had the highest top T cell clone frequencies.

The sequenced material came from FFPE tissue from an adenomatous hyperplasia lung lesion. Sample subset: atypical adenomatous hyperplasia (AAH), lung preneoplasia. The chain recombines TRBV19 with TRBJ2-1; D is perhaps TRBD2 (6 bases). This receptor was obtained from a person between 45 and 75 years old with lung adenocarcinoma. The CDR3: CASIKASVPHEQFF. In DNA form, the CDR3 reads TGTGCCAGTATTAAGGCTAGCGTCCCCCATGAGCAGTTCTTC.